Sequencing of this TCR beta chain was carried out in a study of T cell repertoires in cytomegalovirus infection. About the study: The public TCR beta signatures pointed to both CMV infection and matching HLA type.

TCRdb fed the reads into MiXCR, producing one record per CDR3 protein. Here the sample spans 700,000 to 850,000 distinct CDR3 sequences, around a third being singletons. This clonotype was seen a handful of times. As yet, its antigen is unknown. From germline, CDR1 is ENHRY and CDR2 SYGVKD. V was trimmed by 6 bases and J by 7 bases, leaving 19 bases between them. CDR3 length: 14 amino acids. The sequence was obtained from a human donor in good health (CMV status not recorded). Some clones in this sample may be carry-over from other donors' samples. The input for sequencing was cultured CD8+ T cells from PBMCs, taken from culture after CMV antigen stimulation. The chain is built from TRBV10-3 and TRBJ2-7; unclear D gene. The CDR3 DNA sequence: TGTGCCATCAGCAAGGAGTACCCCCTGTATGAGCAGTACTTC. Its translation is CAISKEYPLYEQYF.